This T cell receptor (beta chain) was sequenced in a study of blood T cell repertoires in COVID-19. Across the study: Some COVID-19 samples were acute and others convalescent; all came from the United States, Italy and Spain. Nucleic acid was either cDNA or gDNA, and it came from T cells, B-cell-depleted T cells, or PBMCs.

This clone was seen once. As handled by the study authors: Estimates of nucleated cell counts were drawn from the amplification of reference gene primers. Sequenced by immunoSEQ multiplex PCR; TCRdb stores in-frame clones only, minus some. From that table come the V and J calls and clone size; the DNA was used to work out D and trimming. The sample yields some 240,000 clones, 84% seen once. This CDR3 is 16 amino acids long. V lost 5 bases to trimming and J lost 3 bases; unmatched junction nucleotides: 11. Germline V gives CDR1 SQVTM, CDR2 ANQGSEA. The J gene is TRBJ2-2, the V gene TRBV29-1; 8 nucleotides match TRBD1. Sequencing was performed on peripheral blood. The TCR comes from a woman aged 35 to 49 who had recovered from COVID-19. CDR3 residues: CSVRTGIRAYTGELFF. CDR3 in DNA: TGCAGCGTTAGGACAGGGATTCGGGCATACACCGGGGAGCTGTTTTTT.